This entry describes one T cell receptor (beta chain). How the authors handled the data: Researchers report that nucleated cell counts were estimated from reference gene primer amplification. Measured with immunoSEQ multiplex PCR; TCRdb has only the in-frame clones, and not every one. The V and J calls and clone size come from that table; D and trimming were worked out from the DNA. This table holds 120,000 or so clones, 84% found once. Recovered Cohort 3 donors showed two negative PCRs, clearance, or symptom resolution. Per germline, CDR1 SNHLY and CDR2 FYNNEI. V was cut by 2 bases and J by 0 bases, with 8 bases left in between. There are 15 residues in the CDR3. The data were obtained in a study of blood T cell repertoires in COVID-19.

The chain employs TRBV2 and TRBJ1-3; a weak D match, TRBD1 (5 bases). The origin of this receptor is a woman aged 25 to 39 who had recovered from COVID-19. The sample comprised PBMCs or T cells enriched from blood (not recorded which). In DNA form, the CDR3 reads TGTGCCAGCAGTGAACGGAGGGGCTCTGGAAACACCATATATTTT. Its translation is CASSERRGSGNTIYF. The full variable domain, with the rest looked up from reference TRBV2 and TRBJ1-3, is EPEVTQTPSHQVTQMGQEVILRCVPISNHLYFYWYRQILGQKVEFLVSFYNNEISEKSEIFDDQFSVERPDGSNFTLKIRSTKLEDSAMYFCASSERRGSGNTIYFGEGSWLTVV.